Following are 28 T cell receptor beta chains from one sample sequenced in a study of graft-versus-host responses after intestinal transplantation. The table came from immunoSEQ multiplex PCR; TCRdb's copy has only in-frame clones and leaves some out. The data show about 70,000 clones, with around 90% seen just once and roughly 3.9% held by the top ten. These receptors' targets are unknown. This specimen consisted of unstimulated CD8+ T cells sorted from spleen or lymph node cells, obtained before transplant. These receptors originate from a human donor who was the organ donor for an intestinal transplant.

The chain joins TRBV9 to TRBJ1-3; D ambiguous. Germline assignment: CDR1 SGDLS and CDR2 YYNGEE. The CDR3 consists of 15 residues. V was shortened by 3 bases and J by 1 base, with 11 bases between the two germline ends. The CDR3, as DNA: TGTGCCAGCAGCGCCGGGTCCTCATCTGGAAACACCATATATTTT. Amino acid sequence: CASSAGSSSGNTIYF.

The V and J genes are TRBV29-1 and TRBJ1-1, with a weak D call TRBD1 (6 bases). CDR3 size: 12 residues. Germline loops: CDR1 SQVTM, CDR2 ANQGSEA. For the CDR3, the DNA is TGCAGGGCCGACAGGTCTTCTACTGAAGCTTTCTTT. It encodes CRADRSSTEAFF.

The chain has TRBV29-1 and TRBJ2-2, with a weak D call TRBD2 (5 bases). V lost 3 bases to trimming and J lost 5 bases, with 13 bases between them. In germline, CDR1 is SQVTM, CDR2 ANQGSEA. CDR3 length: 14 residues. The CDR3 nucleotides read TGCAGCGTTGATGGGAGCCATGGGACCGGGGAGCTGTTTTTT. Protein sequence: CSVDGSHGTGELFF.

The chain has TRBV4-2 and TRBJ2-3; 8 nucleotides agree with TRBD2. The V and J ends lost 1 base and 4 bases, in that order; junction bases with no gene match: 10. Germline V CDR1 and CDR2: LGHNA, YNFKEQ. CDR3 length equals 17 residues. CDR3 sequence (DNA): TGTGCCAGCAGCCAAGTCCCCCCCAGCGGGGGCGCAGATACGCAGTATTTT. It encodes CASSQVPPSGGADTQYF.

The CDR3 protein is CASSPRQGNNSPLHF. DNA for the CDR3: TGTGCCAGCAGCCCGCGCCAGGGTAATAATTCACCCCTCCACTTT. The chain uses TRBV9 and TRBJ1-6; TRBD1 is a possible D gene (5 bases). Per the germline V gene, CDR1 is SGDLS and CDR2 is YYNGEE. V dropped 4 bases and J dropped 5 bases, with 13 bases sitting between them. The CDR3 is 15 amino acids. The full variable domain, with the rest looked up from reference TRBV9 and TRBJ1-6, is DSGVTQTPKHLITATGQRVTLRCSPRSGDLSVYWYQQSLDQGLQFLIQYYNGEERAKGNILERFSAQQFPDLHSELNLSSLELGDSALYFCASSPRQGNNSPLHFGNGTRLTVT.

The V gene is TRBV7-3, the J gene TRBJ2-1; possibly TRBD2 for D (5 bases). Germline CDR1 and CDR2: SGHTA and FQGTGA. The CDR3 is made up of 15 amino acids. Trimming took off 5 bases at V and 3 bases at J, with 14 bases between the two ends. CDR3 sequence: CASSIQARDYNEQFF. CDR3 coding DNA: TGTGCCAGCAGCATCCAAGCCCGGGACTACAATGAGCAGTTCTTC.

The V and J genes are TRBV1 and TRBJ2-7; the tabulated D call, TRBD1, remains unverified against the DNA. TRBV1 is described as a pseudogene. The CDR3 totals 14 residues. The CDR3 nucleotides are TGCACCAGCAGCCTCCGGGACAGGGGGACCGAGCAGTACGTC. Residues: CTSSLRDRGTEQYV.

This clone was seen once. The chain links TRBV4-3 to TRBJ2-3; perhaps TRBD2 as D (7 bases). Trimming removed 0 bases from V and 2 bases from J, with 21 bases in between. CDR3 size: 19 residues. Germline CDR1 is LGHNA and CDR2 is YSLEER. The CDR3 DNA is TGCGCCAGCAGCCAAGATCGGAACGACGGGGGGCCCAACACAGATACGCAGTATTTT. Residues: CASSQDRNDGGPNTDTQYF.

This chain connects TRBV28 to TRBJ1-2; tentative D call: TRBD1 (5 bases). CDR1 is MDHEN and CDR2 is SYDVKM in the germline V gene. The CDR3 has 16 residues. Between the trimmed V and J ends, which lost 6 bases and 4 bases, there was a span of 21 bases. CDR3 amino acids: CASRDHGTHPGYGYTF. CDR3 nucleotides: TGTGCCAGCAGGGATCACGGGACTCACCCTGGCTATGGCTACACCTTC.

The rearrangement links TRBV6-4 to TRBJ2-1; D call uncertain. The germline CDR1 and CDR2 sequences are MRHNA and SNTAGT. The CDR3 is made up of 16 amino acids. V was clipped by 0 bases and J by 0 bases, with 9 bases between them. This CDR3 is CASSDSEISSYNEQFF. The CDR3 DNA follows: TGTGCCAGCAGTGACTCTGAGATAAGCTCCTACAATGAGCAGTTCTTC.

The V gene is TRBV5-1, the J gene TRBJ2-5; 13 nucleotides agree with TRBD2. Germline CDR1 is SGHRS and CDR2 is YFSETQ. CDR3 length: 16 amino acids. V dropped 4 bases and J dropped 5; count of bases not matched to a gene: 8. In nucleotides, the CDR3 is TGCGCCAGCAGCGGAAGGACTAGCGGGGGAGGGGAGACCCAGTACTTC. Amino acid sequence: CASSGRTSGGGETQYF.

This chain links TRBV7-8 with TRBJ1-5, with TRBD1 identical over 9 bases. Germline assignment: CDR1 SGHVS and CDR2 FQNEAQ. After removal of 2 bases from V and 2 bases from J, the junction contained 1 base not matched to a gene. The CDR3 has 15 amino acids. The DNA of the CDR3 is TGTGCCAGCAGCTTAAGGGACAGGGGCAATCAGCCCCAGCATTTT. Its protein is CASSLRDRGNQPQHF.

V is TRBV5-6 and J is TRBJ1-1; D is unresolved. V was trimmed by 1 base and J by 2 bases, leaving 12 bases between them. CDR1 is SGHDT and CDR2 is YYEEEE in the germline V gene. The CDR3 extends over 15 amino acids. For the CDR3, the DNA is TGTGCCAGCAGCTTGCCGCCAGACATCAACACTGAAGCTTTCTTT. This sequence encodes CASSLPPDINTEAFF.

The V gene is TRBV6-5, the J gene TRBJ1-2, with unresolved D. CDR1 MNHEY and CDR2 SVGAGI come from the germline V gene. The CDR3 is 13 amino acids. Between the trimmed V and J ends, which lost 2 bases and 4 bases, there was a span of 8 bases. CDR3: CASSYEGGYGYTF. As DNA, the CDR3 is TGTGCCAGCAGTTACGAGGGAGGCTATGGCTACACCTTC.

V is TRBV6-5 and J is TRBJ2-5; TRBD1 aligns across 7 bases. The germline CDR1 and CDR2 sequences are MNHEY and SVGAGI. The length of the CDR3 is 15 residues. V lost 2 bases and J lost 3; bases outside the gene matches: 6. CDR3 coding DNA: TGTGCCAGCAGTTACGGTTCAGGACAGGAAGAGACCCAGTACTTC. It yields the protein CASSYGSGQEETQYF.

This chain links TRBV11-3 with TRBJ2-5; TRBD1 matches at 8 bases. V lost 4 bases and J lost 4; bases outside the gene matches: 11. CDR1 and CDR2 (germline): SGHNT, YENEEA. CDR3 length: 16 residues. This CDR3 reads CASSSPTGEDGETQYF. The CDR3 DNA sequence: TGTGCCAGCAGCTCTCCGACAGGGGAGGACGGAGAGACCCAGTACTTC. The full variable domain, rest sourced from reference TRBV11-3 and TRBJ2-5, is EAGVVQSPRYKIIEKKQPVAFWCNPISGHNTLYWYLQNLGQGPELLIRYENEEAVDDSQLPKDRFSAERLKGVDSTLKIQPAELGDSAVYLCASSSPTGEDGETQYFGPGTRLLVL.

V gene TRBV7-8 combines with J gene TRBJ1-5; weak D call: TRBD1 (6 bases). Trimming stripped 5 bases from V and 6 bases from J, with 17 bases between. The CDR3 sequence is 15 residues long. Germline lookup yields CDR1 SGHVS and CDR2 FQNEAQ. The CDR3 sequence: CASSRSWGRLQPQHF. CDR3 coding DNA: TGTGCCAGCAGCCGGAGTTGGGGGCGGCTTCAGCCCCAGCATTTT.

V is TRBV10-1 and J is TRBJ1-2, with 9 positions matching TRBD1. Trimming cost V 9 bases and J 2 bases; bases outside gene matches: 13. Germline CDR1 WNHNN, CDR2 SYGVQD (reference sequence). The CDR3 runs 16 residues. In DNA form, the CDR3 reads TGCGCCAGGGGCCGGGACAGGGAAAGTCAGAACTATGGCTACACCTTC. Its protein is CARGRDRESQNYGYTF.

The gene calls are TRBV15 and TRBJ1-2, with TRBD1 identical over 9 bases. This CDR3 comprises 15 residues. With V trimmed by 3 bases and J by 2 bases, 4 bases remained unmatched. From germline, CDR1 is LNHNV and CDR2 YYDKDF (reference sequence). The CDR3 loop reads CATSRSGTGNYGYTF. CDR3 bases: TGTGCCACCAGCAGGTCCGGGACAGGGAACTATGGCTACACCTTC.

The rearrangement uses TRBV9 and TRBJ2-3; a weak D match, TRBD1 (6 bases). The CDR3 is 14 amino acids. V lost 3 bases and J 2 bases, leaving 10 bases between the germline ends. Germline CDR1 reads SGDLS; CDR2 reads YYNGEE. CDR3 nucleotide sequence: TGTGCCAGCAGCGGAGGGGACACCACAGATACGCAGTATTTT. Its translation: CASSGGDTTDTQYF.

The chain combines TRBV2 with TRBJ1-5; 7 positions match TRBD1. The J segment lost 2 bases and the V segment lost 9 bases, leaving 13 bases of the junction unmatched. Germline V CDR1 and CDR2: SNHLY, FYNNEI. This CDR3 spans 16 amino acids. The CDR3 DNA sequence: TGTGCCAGTGTTGGAAGGGGGCGCTTGGGCAATCAGCCCCAGCATTTT. Translating it yields CASVGRGRLGNQPQHF.

V and J are TRBV10-1 and TRBJ2-7, with a possible D match to TRBD1 (5 bases). CDR3 length: 16 amino acids. Germline V CDR1 and CDR2: WNHNN, SYGVQD (reference sequence). Between the trimmed V and J ends, which lost 7 bases and 5 bases, there was a span of 24 bases. CDR3 loop: CASIRGLMLHPHEQYV. The CDR3 DNA is TGCGCCAGCATAAGGGGTCTCATGTTACACCCTCACGAGCAGTACGTC.

This chain links TRBV11-3 with TRBJ1-1; possible D gene TRBD1, 5 bases. The germline V gene has CDR1 SGHNT and CDR2 YENEEA. The CDR3 loop spans 11 amino acids. With 5 bases removed from V and 8 bases from J, the gap between germline ends came to 9 bases. The DNA of the CDR3 is TGTGCCAGCAGCGATGGACAAGAAGCTTTCTTT. As protein: CASSDGQEAFF.

This clone was counted once. The chain is built from TRBV14 and TRBJ2-5; 9 positions agree with TRBD2. CDR3 size: 15 residues. After removal of 4 bases from V and 5 bases from J, the junction contained 8 bases not matched to a gene. CDR1 SGHDN and CDR2 FVKESK come from the germline V gene. The CDR3 protein is CASSPYSSGAETQYF. The CDR3 coding sequence is TGTGCCAGCAGCCCGTACTCTAGCGGGGCGGAGACCCAGTACTTC. Full variable domain (outside the CDR3, taken from reference TRBV14 and TRBJ2-5): EAGVTQFPSHSVIEKGQTVTLRCDPISGHDNLYWYRRVMGKEIKFLLHFVKESKQDESGMPNNRFLAERTGGTYSTLKVQPAELEDSGVYFCASSPYSSGAETQYFGPGTRLLVL.

J is TRBJ2-3 and V is TRBV15, with 9 bases that match TRBD2. This CDR3 is built from 15 residues. CDR1 is LNHNV, CDR2 YYDKDF, per germline (reference sequence). The junction had 1 base not matched to a gene; V was cut back by 1 base and J by 2 bases. CDR3 bases: TGTGCCACCAGCAGAGCGGGACTAGCCACAGATACGCAGTATTTT. Residues: CATSRAGLATDTQYF.

In its sample, this clone was seen once. The CDR3 loop is CASSYSRADNEQFF. The CDR3 DNA reads as TGTGCCAGCAGTTACTCCAGGGCGGACAATGAGCAGTTCTTC. The V gene is TRBV6-6, the J gene TRBJ2-1; possibly TRBD1 for D (5 bases). Germline values: CDR1 MNHNY, CDR2 SVGAGI (reference sequence). V shed 0 bases and J shed 5 bases, with 8 bases lying between them. The CDR3 sequence is 14 residues long.

The chain couples TRBV5-1 to TRBJ1-4; 8 bases map to TRBD1. The CDR3 consists of 17 residues. The junction had 10 bases not matched to a gene; V was cut back by 0 bases and J by 6 bases. The V gene's germline CDR1 is SGHRS and CDR2 YFSETQ. CDR3 loop: CASSLAGGRVDDEKLFF. CDR3 in DNA: TGCGCCAGCAGCTTGGCAGGGGGCAGGGTAGATGATGAAAAACTGTTTTTT. The full variable domain, rest sourced from reference TRBV5-1 and TRBJ1-4, is KAGVTQTPRYLIKTRGQQVTLSCSPISGHRSVSWYQQTPGQGLQFLFEYFSETQRNKGNFPGRFSGRQFSNSRSEMNVSTLELGDSALYLCASSLAGGRVDDEKLFFGSGTQLSVL.

The V call is TRBV9, the J call TRBJ1-3; D is unclear. This CDR3 spans 15 amino acids. Trimming took off 2 bases at V and 0 bases at J, with 9 bases between the two ends. The germline V gene encodes CDR1 SGDLS and CDR2 YYNGEE. The CDR3 protein is CASSVDRSSGNTIYF. CDR3 DNA sequence: TGTGCCAGCAGCGTTGACCGGAGCTCTGGAAACACCATATATTTT.